This TCR beta chain was profiled in a study of radiation and T cells in renal cell carcinoma. TCRdb keeps only in-frame clones here, not all; method: immunoSEQ multiplex PCR. The table shows approximately 150,000 clones, with approximately 87% occurring only once. Findings and limits, study-wide: In blood, top tumor clones expanded by 2 weeks, shrinking by 4.

CDR1 SGDLS and CDR2 YYNGEE come from the germline V gene. CDR3 length: 16 amino acids. Deletions cut 1 base from V and 1 base from J, with 12 bases between. As to time point: baseline pretreatment blood. Treatment specified: 15 Gy SBRT to primary tumor, nephrectomy 4 weeks later. Radiation-treated patients gave blood at baseline, week 2 and week 4. The tumor was a clear cell renal cell carcinoma. In regard to this clone: What it binds is not known.

Sequences were derived from blood, sampled from a patient whose treatment included radiotherapy and nephrectomy. This clonotype originated in a woman in her 50s with renal cell carcinoma. The chain carries TRBV9 and TRBJ1-3; the D gene is possibly TRBD1 (5 bases). The CDR3 DNA follows: TGTGCCAGCAGCGTATCCCCGGGGGAATCTGGAAACACCATATATTTT. This gives the protein CASSVSPGESGNTIYF.